The 7 T cell receptor beta chains below come from one sample, sequenced in a study of PD-L1 blockade in urothelial cancer. Time point in this sample: pretreatment peripheral blood. The repertoire was sequenced with immunoSEQ multiplex PCR; TCRdb's copy has only in-frame clones and lacks some. This table has about 130,000 clones, approximately 84% appearing once. The input for sequencing was PBMCs, taken around atezolizumab (anti-PD-L1) treatment. The receptors stem from a man aged 45-60 years with urothelial cancer.

The rearrangement links TRBV7-2 to TRBJ2-3; tentatively, D is TRBD2 (6 bases). CDR1 and CDR2 (germline): SGHTA, FQGNSA. V was pared by 1 base and J by 1 base, with 12 bases between. There are 16 residues in the CDR3. The CDR3 region is CASSLDATRGTDTQYF. The CDR3 DNA reads TGTGCCAGCAGCTTAGACGCGACTAGGGGCACAGATACGCAGTATTTT.

V usage is TRBV21-1 and J usage is TRBJ2-7; the table's D call TRBD1 went unverified against the DNA. TRBV21-1 is tagged as a pseudogene. This CDR3 has 16 residues. Here the CDR3 reads CASSKDPETGAYEQYF. DNA of the CDR3: TGTGCCAGCAGCAAAGACCCGGAAACAGGGGCCTACGAGCAGTACTTC.

The V and J genes are TRBV10-3 and TRBJ2-1, with a tentative D call TRBD1 (6 bases). V lost 6 bases to trimming and J lost 16 bases, with 22 bases between them. This CDR3 has 13 amino acids. Germline CDR1 is ENHRY and CDR2 is SYGVKD. This CDR3 reads CAIRSQGQPEYFF. In DNA form, the CDR3 reads TGTGCCATCAGAAGCCAAGGACAGCCGGAATATTTCTTC.

In nucleotides, the CDR3 is TGTGCCAGCTCACTTGTACAGGGGGAGTTAAATGAGCAGTTCTTC. Translated, it gives CASSLVQGELNEQFF. This chain joins TRBV18 and TRBJ2-1; 8 bases match TRBD1. J gave up 7 bases and V 4 bases, and 9 bases lay outside the gene matches. The CDR3 length is 15 residues. Per germline, CDR1 KGHSH and CDR2 LQKENI.

This chain joins TRBV28 and TRBJ2-7; no clear D gene. This CDR3 is 13 amino acids long. Trimming left V 5 bases short and J 0 bases short, with 8 bases between. Germline lookup yields CDR1 MDHEN and CDR2 SYDVKM. CDR3 protein: CASSPQVSYEQYF. The CDR3 bases are TGTGCCAGCAGTCCTCAGGTCTCCTACGAGCAGTACTTC.

This chain links TRBV2 with TRBJ2-1, with 13 bases identical to TRBD2. The germline V gene encodes CDR1 SNHLY and CDR2 FYNNEI. CDR3 length equals 17 residues. With 4 bases clipped from V and 5 bases from J, the junction kept 8 bases outside the gene matches. The CDR3 loop is CASSGIGTSGTHNEQFF. CDR3 in DNA: TGTGCCAGCAGTGGCATAGGGACTAGCGGGACCCACAATGAGCAGTTCTTC.

The chain joins TRBV5-4 to TRBJ2-7; 7 nucleotides line up with TRBD1. The germline gives CDR1 SGHNT, CDR2 YYREEE (reference sequence). The ends lost 1 base at V and 4 bases at J; junction bases unmatched: 5. The CDR3 contains 14 residues. CDR3 region: CASSLLGDSYEQYF. The CDR3 DNA reads TGTGCCAGCAGCTTGTTGGGGGACAGTTACGAGCAGTACTTC.